Following are 26 T cell receptor beta chains from one sample sequenced in a study of graft-versus-host responses after intestinal transplantation. Generated by immunoSEQ multiplex PCR, the TCRdb table keeps only in-frame clones and is missing some. The table includes tens of thousands of clones, about 93% detected once. Antigens for these TCRs are unknown. Sequenced here: unstimulated CD8+ T cells sorted from spleen or lymph node cells, sampled before transplant. The source is a human donor who was the organ donor for an intestinal transplant.

The CDR3 sequence is CASSQVAGNSGRARYEQYF. CDR3 in DNA: TGTGCCAGCAGCCAAGTGGCCGGGAATAGCGGGAGGGCCAGGTACGAGCAGTACTTC. The chain employs TRBV4-2 and TRBJ2-7; 11 nucleotides line up with TRBD2. CDR1 is LGHNA, CDR2 YNFKEQ, per germline. The CDR3 extends over 19 amino acids. Trimming at V came to 1 base and at J to 4 bases, leaving 15 bases not matched to a gene.

The V gene is TRBV29-1, the J gene TRBJ2-2; D might be TRBD2 (7 bases). CDR3 length: 16 amino acids. CDR1 is SQVTM, CDR2 ANQGSEA, per germline. The V and J ends lost 5 bases and 6 bases respectively, with 22 bases between them. This CDR3 is CSVHSPRGGAAGELFF. CDR3 DNA sequence: TGCAGCGTTCATAGCCCCAGAGGGGGGGCCGCCGGGGAGCTGTTTTTT.

This sequence joins TRBV6-1 and TRBJ2-7, with 9 bases fitting TRBD1. The CDR3 extends over 13 amino acids. V shed 8 bases, J shed 5 bases, and the junction held 7 bases outside the gene matches. Germline V gene sequence: CDR1 MNHNS, CDR2 SASEGT. CDR3 sequence reads: CASGGQGIHEQYF. The CDR3 DNA follows: TGTGCCAGCGGAGGACAGGGGATCCACGAGCAGTACTTC.

The chain has TRBV5-6 and TRBJ1-1, with 9 bases aligning to TRBD1. The germline V gene encodes CDR1 SGHDT and CDR2 YYEEEE. The CDR3 contains 15 residues. V shed 4 bases, J shed 5 bases, and the junction held 9 bases outside the gene matches. CDR3 protein: CASSVGTGFMTEAFF. The CDR3 DNA follows: TGTGCCAGCAGCGTCGGGACAGGGTTTATGACTGAAGCTTTCTTT.

This sequence joins TRBV4-1 and TRBJ1-1, with D tentatively TRBD1 (5 bases). Germline V gene data show CDR1 as MGHRA and CDR2 as YSYEKL. This CDR3 has 15 residues. Trimming took 0 bases from V and 4 from J, leaving 12 bases between them. DNA of the CDR3: TGCGCCAGCAGCCAAGACCAGGGAGGCGGCACTGAAGCTTTCTTT. This sequence encodes CASSQDQGGGTEAFF.

The chain joins TRBV11-3 to TRBJ2-1, with D perhaps matching TRBD2 (5 bases). The CDR3 runs 13 residues. Per the germline V gene, CDR1 is SGHNT and CDR2 is YENEEA. Trimming took off 5 bases at V and 5 bases at J, with 10 bases between the two ends. CDR3 amino acids: CASSLAGDNEQFF. The CDR3 coding sequence is TGTGCCAGCAGCCTGGCGGGCGACAATGAGCAGTTCTTC.

This chain links TRBV5-1 with TRBJ1-1; D is uncertain. The length of the CDR3 is 14 residues. CDR1 is SGHRS, CDR2 YFSETQ, per germline. The ends were cut back, 0 bases at V and 0 bases at J, with 6 bases in the middle. The CDR3 is CASSLGVVNTEAFF. In DNA, the CDR3 is TGCGCCAGCAGCTTGGGAGTAGTGAACACTGAAGCTTTCTTT.

The CDR3 loop reads CASSLVGGVFEQFF. In nucleotides, the CDR3 is TGTGCCAGCAGCTTAGTTGGGGGGGTTTTTGAGCAGTTCTTC. The rearrangement joins TRBV7-2 to TRBJ2-1; 7 nucleotides line up with TRBD2. CDR1 and CDR2 (germline): SGHTA, FQGNSA. Unmatched junction bases numbered 6, after V lost 1 base and J lost 9 bases. This CDR3 has 14 amino acids.

The genes are TRBV7-9 and TRBJ1-1; maybe TRBD1 (6 bases). CDR1 is SEHNR, CDR2 FQNEAQ, per germline (reference sequence). The CDR3 consists of 16 residues. V dropped 5 bases and J dropped 2 bases, with 18 bases sitting between them. Here the CDR3 reads CASSPLLDSLNTEAFF. The CDR3 bases are TGTGCCAGCAGCCCGTTGCTGGACAGTTTAAACACTGAAGCTTTCTTT.

The chain recombines TRBV5-5 with TRBJ2-1; 8 nucleotides line up with TRBD1. Germline values: CDR1 SGHKS, CDR2 YYEKEE (reference sequence). The CDR3 is 15 amino acids. J gave up 1 base and V 4 bases, and 4 bases lay outside the gene matches. CDR3 in amino acids: CASSPGQVSYNEQFF. The CDR3 DNA follows: TGTGCCAGCAGCCCGGGACAGGTGTCCTACAATGAGCAGTTCTTC.

The rearrangement joins TRBV7-2 to TRBJ2-7, with D possibly matching TRBD2 (5 bases). The CDR3 sequence is 15 residues long. Trimming took 5 bases from V and 4 from J, leaving 18 bases between them. Germline CDR1 and CDR2: SGHTA and FQGNSA. CDR3 DNA sequence: TGTGCCAGCAGCCTCGGCCGGACTTCCGGGTACGAGCAGTACTTC. This encodes CASSLGRTSGYEQYF.

This CDR3 reads CASRARGGVGGYTF. The DNA of the CDR3 is TGTGCCAGCAGGGCCCGGGGGGGGGTAGGTGGCTACACCTTC. The chain is built from TRBV27 and TRBJ1-2, with a possible D match to TRBD1 (5 bases). Trimming stripped 6 bases from V and 7 bases from J, with 18 bases between. CDR3 length equals 14 residues. Germline CDR1 reads MNHEY; CDR2 reads SMNVEV (reference sequence).

This sequence joins TRBV5-4 and TRBJ1-2, with 8 bases lining up with TRBD1. The CDR3 loop spans 16 amino acids. V dropped 4 bases and J dropped 6; count of bases not matched to a gene: 14. Germline V gene data show CDR1 as SGHNT and CDR2 as YYREEE (reference sequence). CDR3 amino acids: CASSLRGQGVRHGYTF. CDR3 coding DNA: TGTGCCAGCAGCCTACGAGGACAGGGTGTTCGTCATGGCTACACCTTC.

The rearrangement links TRBV6-5 to TRBJ1-6; D possibly corresponds to TRBD1 (5 bases). The CDR3 runs 13 residues. The germline V and J ends were trimmed by 7 bases and 5 bases, with 9 bases remaining between them. Germline CDR1 reads MNHEY; CDR2 reads SVGAGI. The chain's CDR3 is CASTRGNNSPLHF. CDR3 DNA: TGTGCCAGCACCCGGGGGAATAATTCACCCCTCCACTTT.

V gene TRBV11-1 combines with J gene TRBJ2-7; the D gene is possibly TRBD2 (6 bases). The V end lost 5 bases, the J end lost 7 bases, and 15 bases lay between the germline ends. In germline, CDR1 is SGHAT, CDR2 FQDESV (reference sequence). The CDR3 is made up of 13 amino acids. DNA of the CDR3: TGTGCCAGCAGCCCTACCCCTGCGGGAGAGCAGTACTTC. Translation: CASSPTPAGEQYF.

The chain couples TRBV6-1 to TRBJ2-3; the D gene is possibly TRBD1 (5 bases). The CDR3 length is 16 residues. Germline values: CDR1 MNHNS, CDR2 SASEGT. The V end was cut by 1 base, the J end by 7 bases, with 18 bases between. This chain's CDR3 is CASSEGGRALMNTQYF. DNA for the CDR3: TGTGCCAGCAGTGAAGGAGGCAGGGCCCTCATGAATACGCAGTATTTT.

This chain links TRBV7-9 with TRBJ1-1, with D uncertain. The CDR3 covers 12 residues. V was clipped by 3 bases and J by 6 bases, with 8 bases between them. Per the germline V gene, CDR1 is SEHNR and CDR2 is FQNEAQ (reference sequence). CDR3 nucleotides: TGTGCCAGCAGCTTTCAGGTTTCTGAAGCTTTCTTT. Translated: CASSFQVSEAFF.

This rearrangement joins TRBV6-5 to TRBJ2-2; 9 nucleotides match TRBD1. The CDR3 sequence is 14 residues long. Germline CDR1 and CDR2: MNHEY and SVGAGI. V lost 6 bases and J lost 3; bases outside the gene matches: 2. The CDR3 is CASSRTGDTGELFF. The CDR3 nucleotides read TGTGCCAGCAGCCGGACAGGGGACACCGGGGAGCTGTTTTTT.

The chain has TRBV7-6 and TRBJ1-1, with 7 bases that match TRBD1. This CDR3 is 15 amino acids long. Trimming removed 6 bases from V and 1 base from J; junction bases left unmatched: 8. In germline, CDR1 is SGHVS, CDR2 FNYEAQ. The CDR3 region is CASRPGQVWNTEAFF. CDR3 DNA: TGTGCCAGCAGACCAGGACAGGTATGGAACACTGAAGCTTTCTTT.

The chain employs TRBV6-5 and TRBJ2-5, with 7 bases aligning to TRBD1. The CDR3 runs to 14 residues. Per germline, CDR1 MNHEY and CDR2 SVGAGI. With V trimmed by 6 bases and J by 3 bases, 7 bases remained unmatched. The CDR3 DNA is TGTGCCAGCAGGACAGGGCCGCGCAAAGAGACCCAGTACTTC. It is translated as CASRTGPRKETQYF.

The J gene is TRBJ2-5, the V gene TRBV29-1, with TRBD1 matching 7 bases. Germline CDR1 SQVTM, CDR2 ANQGSEA. The CDR3 contains 11 residues. Trimming at V came to 6 bases and at J to 7 bases, leaving 5 bases not matched to a gene. CDR3 amino acids: CSVDRAGTQYF. The CDR3 DNA follows: TGCAGCGTAGACAGGGCAGGGACCCAGTACTTC.

This clone was recorded once. The chain combines TRBV6-5 with TRBJ2-7, with 11 bases matching TRBD2. The germline V gene has CDR1 MNHEY and CDR2 SVGAGI. V trimming: 5 bases; J trimming: 1 base; junction bases outside the gene matches: 1. The CDR3 runs 14 residues. The CDR3 protein is CASSRTSGSYEQYF. CDR3 sequence (DNA): TGTGCCAGCAGTCGGACTAGCGGGTCCTACGAGCAGTACTTC.

The chain couples TRBV7-6 to TRBJ2-3; 11 bases are a match to TRBD2. The trim removed 5 bases at V and 0 bases at J, leaving 10 bases unmatched. The CDR3 consists of 18 residues. The V gene's germline CDR1 is SGHVS and CDR2 FNYEAQ. CDR3 coding DNA: TGTGCCAGCAGCCCCTTGGCTAGCGGGGGGCCTAGCACAGATACGCAGTATTTT. As protein: CASSPLASGGPSTDTQYF. Looking up the rest from reference TRBV7-6 and TRBJ2-3 gives the full variable domain: GAGVSQSPRYKVTKRGQDVALRCDPISGHVSLYWYRQALGQGPEFLTYFNYEAQQDKSGLPNDRFSAERPEGSISTLTIQRTEQRDSAMYRCASSPLASGGPSTDTQYFGPGTRLTVL.

The chain carries TRBV7-2 and TRBJ2-7; 11 bases align to TRBD2. This CDR3 is 15 amino acids long. Germline V lookup: CDR1 SGHTA, CDR2 FQGNSA. V lost 7 bases to trimming and J lost 3 bases; unmatched junction nucleotides: 8. The DNA for the CDR3 is TGTGCCAGCACCATGGGACTAGCGGCCCGCTACGAGCAGTACTTC. This gives the protein CASTMGLAARYEQYF.

The chain employs TRBV28 and TRBJ1-2; D gene ambiguous. With 2 bases removed from V and 7 bases from J, the gap between germline ends came to 14 bases. Germline CDR1 MDHEN, CDR2 SYDVKM. The CDR3 runs 14 residues. The CDR3 region has the DNA TGTGCCAGCAGTTTAGGGGAAGCGGAGTCTGGCTACACCTTC. This translates into CASSLGEAESGYTF.

This clone was counted a few times. The J gene is TRBJ2-7, the V gene TRBV27, with D possibly matching TRBD1 (6 bases). Deletions cut 2 bases from V and 11 bases from J, with 22 bases between. The CDR3 contains 15 residues. Per the germline V gene, CDR1 is MNHEY and CDR2 is SMNVEV (reference sequence). The CDR3 loop is CASSLPQTGLGWKYF. CDR3 bases: TGTGCCAGCAGTTTACCTCAGACAGGCCTTGGGTGGAAGTACTTC.